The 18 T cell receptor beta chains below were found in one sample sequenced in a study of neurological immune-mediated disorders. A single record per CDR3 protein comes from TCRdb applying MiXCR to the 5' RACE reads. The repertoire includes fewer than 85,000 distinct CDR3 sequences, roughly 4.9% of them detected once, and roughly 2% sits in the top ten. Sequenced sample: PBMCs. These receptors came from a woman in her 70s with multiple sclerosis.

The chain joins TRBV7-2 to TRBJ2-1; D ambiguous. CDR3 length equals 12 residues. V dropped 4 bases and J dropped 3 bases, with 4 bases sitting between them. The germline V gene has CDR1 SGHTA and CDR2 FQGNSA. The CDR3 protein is CASSSYYNEQFF. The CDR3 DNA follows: TGTGCCAGCAGCTCTTACTACAATGAGCAGTTCTTC.

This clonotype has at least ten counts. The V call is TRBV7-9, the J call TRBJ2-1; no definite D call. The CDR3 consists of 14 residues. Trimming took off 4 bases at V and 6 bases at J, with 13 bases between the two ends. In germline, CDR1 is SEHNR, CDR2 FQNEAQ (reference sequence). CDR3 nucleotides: TGTGCCAGCAGCTCGACGGGCACTTTCAATGAGCAGTTCTTC. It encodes CASSSTGTFNEQFF.

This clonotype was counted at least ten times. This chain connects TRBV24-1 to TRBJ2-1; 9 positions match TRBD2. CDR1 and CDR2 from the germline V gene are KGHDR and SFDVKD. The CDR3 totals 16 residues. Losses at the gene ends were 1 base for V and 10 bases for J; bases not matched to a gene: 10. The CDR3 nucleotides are TGTGCCACCAGTGATTTTAGCGGGAGCGGAAAAGGCGAGCAGTTCTTC. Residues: CATSDFSGSGKGEQFF.

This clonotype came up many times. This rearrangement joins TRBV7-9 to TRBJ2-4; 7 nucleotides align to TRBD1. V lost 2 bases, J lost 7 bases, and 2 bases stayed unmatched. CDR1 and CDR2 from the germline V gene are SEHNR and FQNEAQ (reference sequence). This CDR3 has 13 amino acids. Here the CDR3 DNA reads TGTGCCAGCAGCTTATCGACAGGGAACATTCAGTACTTC. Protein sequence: CASSLSTGNIQYF.

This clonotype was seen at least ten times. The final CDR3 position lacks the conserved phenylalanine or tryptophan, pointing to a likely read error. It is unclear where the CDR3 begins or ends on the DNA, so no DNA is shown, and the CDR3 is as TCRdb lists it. The CDR3 loop reads CASSLVPGPRL. The chain couples TRBV7-2 to TRBJ1-2; TRBD1, the table's D call, lacks a check against the DNA. The CDR3 region is 11 residues in length, termini included. Germline assignment: CDR1 SGHTA and CDR2 FQGNSA.

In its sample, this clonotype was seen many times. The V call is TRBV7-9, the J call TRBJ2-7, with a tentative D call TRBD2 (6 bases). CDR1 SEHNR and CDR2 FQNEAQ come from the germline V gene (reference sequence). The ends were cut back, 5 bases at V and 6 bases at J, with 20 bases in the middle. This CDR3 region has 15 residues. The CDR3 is CASSNRELHPAEQYF. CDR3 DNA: TGTGCCAGCAGCAACCGGGAGCTTCATCCGGCCGAGCAGTACTTC.

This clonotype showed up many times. The CDR3: CATKGGSAGSGNTIYF. CDR3 nucleotide sequence: TGTGCCACCAAGGGGGGAAGTGCGGGCTCTGGAAACACCATATATTTT. The rearrangement links TRBV15 to TRBJ1-3; tentatively, D is TRBD1 (6 bases). Trimming cost V 7 bases and J 0 bases, with 16 bases left between them. The germline gives CDR1 LNHNV, CDR2 YYDKDF (reference sequence). This CDR3 spans 16 amino acids.

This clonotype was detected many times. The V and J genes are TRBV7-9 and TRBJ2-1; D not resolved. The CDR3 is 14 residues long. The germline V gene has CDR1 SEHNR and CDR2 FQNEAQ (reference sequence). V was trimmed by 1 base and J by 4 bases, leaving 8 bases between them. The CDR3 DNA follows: TGTGCCAGCAGCTTAGTATACCCATACAATGAGCAGTTCTTC. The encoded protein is CASSLVYPYNEQFF.

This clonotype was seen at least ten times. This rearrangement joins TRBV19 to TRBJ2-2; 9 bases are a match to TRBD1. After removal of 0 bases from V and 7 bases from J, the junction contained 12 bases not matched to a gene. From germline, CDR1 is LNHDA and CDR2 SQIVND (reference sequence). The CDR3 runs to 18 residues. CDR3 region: CASSIDRFRTGVNGELFF. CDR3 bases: TGTGCCAGTAGTATAGACCGCTTCCGGACAGGGGTTAACGGGGAGCTGTTTTTT.

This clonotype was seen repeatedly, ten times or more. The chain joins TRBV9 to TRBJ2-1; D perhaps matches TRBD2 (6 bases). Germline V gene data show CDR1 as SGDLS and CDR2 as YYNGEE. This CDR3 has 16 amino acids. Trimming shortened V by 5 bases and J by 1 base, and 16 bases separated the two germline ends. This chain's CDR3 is CASSDRFGSSYNEQFF. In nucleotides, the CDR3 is TGTGCCAGCAGTGACCGTTTCGGGAGTTCCTACAATGAGCAGTTCTTC.

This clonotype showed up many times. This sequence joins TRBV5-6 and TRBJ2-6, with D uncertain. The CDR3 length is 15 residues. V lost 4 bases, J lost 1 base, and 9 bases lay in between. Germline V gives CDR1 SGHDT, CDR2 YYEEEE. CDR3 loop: CASSLMWSGANVLTF. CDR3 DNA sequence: TGTGCCAGCAGCCTTATGTGGTCTGGGGCCAACGTCCTGACTTTC.

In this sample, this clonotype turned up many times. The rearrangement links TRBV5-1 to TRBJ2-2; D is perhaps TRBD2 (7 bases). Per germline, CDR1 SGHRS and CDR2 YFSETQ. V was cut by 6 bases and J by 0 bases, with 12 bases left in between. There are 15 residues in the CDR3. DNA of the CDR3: TGCGCCAGCAACCAAGGGGGGGCGAACACCGGGGAGCTGTTTTTT. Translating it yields CASNQGGANTGELFF.

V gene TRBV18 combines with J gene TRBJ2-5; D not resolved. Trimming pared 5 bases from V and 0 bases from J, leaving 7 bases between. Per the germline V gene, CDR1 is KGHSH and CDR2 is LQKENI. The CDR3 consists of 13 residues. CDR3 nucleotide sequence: TGTGCCAGCTCAAGCCAAAACCAAGAGACCCAGTACTTC. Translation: CASSSQNQETQYF.

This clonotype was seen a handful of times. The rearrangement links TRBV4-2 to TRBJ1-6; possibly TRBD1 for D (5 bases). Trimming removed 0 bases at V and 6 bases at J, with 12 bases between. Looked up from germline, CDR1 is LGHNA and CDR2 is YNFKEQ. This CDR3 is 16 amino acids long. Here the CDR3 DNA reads TGTGCCAGCAGCCAAGATCAACCAGGGAGTAATTCACCCCTCCACTTT. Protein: CASSQDQPGSNSPLHF.

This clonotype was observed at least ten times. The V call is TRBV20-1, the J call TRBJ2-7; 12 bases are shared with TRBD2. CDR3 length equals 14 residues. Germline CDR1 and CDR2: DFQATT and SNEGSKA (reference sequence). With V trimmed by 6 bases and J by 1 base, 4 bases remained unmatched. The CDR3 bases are TGCAGTGCAGCCGGACTAGCGGGGTCCTACGAGCAGTACTTC. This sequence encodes CSAAGLAGSYEQYF.

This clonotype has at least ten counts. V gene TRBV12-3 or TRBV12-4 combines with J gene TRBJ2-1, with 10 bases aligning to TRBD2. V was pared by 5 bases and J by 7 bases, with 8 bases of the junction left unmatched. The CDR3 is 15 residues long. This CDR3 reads CASSLGLAASNEQFF. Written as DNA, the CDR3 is TGTGCCAGCAGTCTCGGACTAGCGGCCTCTAATGAGCAGTTCTTC.

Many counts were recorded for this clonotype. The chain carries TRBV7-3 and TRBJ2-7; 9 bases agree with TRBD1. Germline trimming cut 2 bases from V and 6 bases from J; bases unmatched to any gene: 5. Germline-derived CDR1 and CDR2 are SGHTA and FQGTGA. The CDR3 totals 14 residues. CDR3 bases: TGTGCCAGCAGCTTATTGGGACAGGGTAGCGAGCAGTACTTC. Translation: CASSLLGQGSEQYF.

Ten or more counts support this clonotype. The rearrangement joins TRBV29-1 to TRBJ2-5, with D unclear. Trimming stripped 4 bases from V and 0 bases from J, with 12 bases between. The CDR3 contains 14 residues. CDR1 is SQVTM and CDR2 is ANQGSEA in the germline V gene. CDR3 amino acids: CSVGLGWYQETQYF. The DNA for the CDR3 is TGCAGCGTTGGATTAGGCTGGTACCAAGAGACCCAGTACTTC.